The 31 T cell receptor beta chains presented below share a single source sample, sequenced in a study of blood T cell repertoires in COVID-19. Using immunoSEQ multiplex PCR, the repertoire was profiled, and TCRdb retains in-frame clones only, with some absent. The sample consists of some 88,000 clones, roughly 90% of them appearing once. The sequenced sample was peripheral blood. These receptors all stem from a man in his sixties with acute or convalescent COVID-19.

This clone was observed a single time. The chain joins TRBV4-3 to TRBJ2-5; D is uncertain. This CDR3 spans 15 amino acids. V lost 0 bases, J lost 5 bases, and 13 bases lay in between. Germline-derived CDR1 and CDR2 are LGHNA and YSLEER. The CDR3 DNA sequence: TGCGCCAGCAGCCAAGATTGGAGCCCGAGGGAGACCCAGTACTTC. Translation gives CASSQDWSPRETQYF.

V usage is TRBV19 and J usage is TRBJ1-2; a weak D match, TRBD1 (5 bases). V lost 4 bases, J lost 1 base, and 22 bases lay in between. The CDR3 extends over 18 amino acids. From germline, CDR1 is LNHDA and CDR2 SQIVND (reference sequence). CDR3 region: CASSSEPGPLGGNYGYTF. The DNA for the CDR3 is TGTGCCAGTAGTAGTGAACCGGGACCCTTGGGGGGTAACTATGGCTACACCTTC.

This chain uses TRBV7-3 with TRBJ2-5; 8 nucleotides agree with TRBD1. The CDR3 contains 16 residues. The germline gives CDR1 SGHTA, CDR2 FQGTGA. The J segment lost 6 bases and the V segment lost 2 bases, leaving 11 bases of the junction unmatched. CDR3 coding DNA: TGTGCCAGCAGCTTATTGTCAGGGGGCCAGGAAAAGACCCAGTACTTC. This encodes CASSLLSGGQEKTQYF.

The rearrangement joins TRBV4-1 to TRBJ2-3; perhaps TRBD1 as D (6 bases). V lost 2 bases to trimming and J lost 8 bases, with 8 bases between them. The CDR3 runs to 12 residues. The V gene's germline CDR1 is MGHRA and CDR2 YSYEKL. The CDR3 is CASSQTGSTQYF. The CDR3, as DNA: TGCGCCAGCAGCCAAACAGGGTCTACGCAGTATTTT.

The V and J genes are TRBV10-2 and TRBJ1-1; possible D gene TRBD1, 5 bases. Per the germline V gene, CDR1 is WSHSY and CDR2 is SAAADI. The V end lost 4 bases, the J end lost 5 bases, and 20 bases lay between the germline ends. This CDR3 spans 16 amino acids. CDR3 protein: CASSALSGTGGTEAFF. The CDR3, as DNA: TGCGCCAGCAGTGCCCTTTCCGGGACGGGGGGGACTGAAGCTTTCTTT.

This chain connects TRBV12-3 or TRBV12-4 to TRBJ2-1, with TRBD2 matching over 11 bases. The CDR3 is 13 residues long. Trimming at V came to 4 bases and at J to 15 bases, leaving 8 bases not matched to a gene. The CDR3 here is CASSSTSGTPRFF. The CDR3 DNA follows: TGTGCCAGCAGTTCGACTAGCGGGACCCCTCGGTTCTTC.

V gene TRBV6-5 combines with J gene TRBJ2-3; 7 nucleotides align to TRBD1. Germline-derived CDR1 and CDR2 are MNHEY and SVGAGI. After removal of 6 bases from V and 0 bases from J, the junction contained 6 bases not matched to a gene. The CDR3 is 15 residues long. The CDR3 coding sequence is TGTGCCAGCAGCCCGGGGACAGTTAGCACAGATACGCAGTATTTT. This codes for CASSPGTVSTDTQYF.

The genes are TRBV5-4 and TRBJ2-1; 16 bases are shared with TRBD2. In germline, CDR1 is SGHNT, CDR2 YYREEE (reference sequence). The trim removed 5 bases at V and 9 bases at J, leaving 11 bases unmatched. The CDR3 spans 17 residues. In DNA, the CDR3 is TGTGCCAGCAGTCCTCGGGGACTAGCGGGAGGGGCCGGTGAGCAGTTCTTC. It translates to CASSPRGLAGGAGEQFF.

The rearrangement joins TRBV20-1 to TRBJ1-2, with 7 positions matching TRBD1. There are 11 residues in the CDR3. Germline lookup yields CDR1 DFQATT and CDR2 SNEGSKA (reference sequence). J lost 7 bases, V lost 3 bases, and 2 bases had no gene match. The CDR3 bases are TGCAGTGCTAGTCGGACAGGTGGCTACACCTTC. Protein: CSASRTGGYTF.

The chain has TRBV10-1 and TRBJ1-1, with D perhaps TRBD1 (6 bases). The CDR3 covers 15 residues. CDR1 and CDR2 (germline): WNHNN, SYGVQD (reference sequence). V was shortened by 4 bases and J by 2 bases, with 14 bases between the two germline ends. The chain's CDR3 is CASSVRGGVNTEAFF. The CDR3 DNA sequence: TGCGCCAGCAGTGTACGAGGGGGGGTCAACACTGAAGCTTTCTTT.

In DNA, the CDR3 is TGTGCCAGTAGTACAGGGGGCAGAAGGGGTAACTATGGCTACACCTTC. It encodes CASSTGGRRGNYGYTF. The V call is TRBV19, the J call TRBJ1-2, with TRBD1 identical over 8 bases. CDR3 size: 16 residues. The germline V gene has CDR1 LNHDA and CDR2 SQIVND (reference sequence). With 4 bases clipped from V and 1 base from J, the junction kept 8 bases outside the gene matches.

The chain combines TRBV7-2 with TRBJ1-4; D is ambiguous. CDR1 is SGHTA, CDR2 FQGNSA, per germline. V shed 0 bases and J shed 4 bases, with 9 bases lying between them. The CDR3 has 15 amino acids. CDR3 region: CASSLATGINEKLFF. The DNA of the CDR3 is TGTGCCAGCAGCTTAGCTACGGGGATTAATGAAAAACTGTTTTTT.

The V call is TRBV5-1, the J call TRBJ2-5; tentatively, D is TRBD2 (6 bases). This CDR3 comprises 15 residues. The germline CDR1 and CDR2 sequences are SGHRS and YFSETQ. The V end was cut by 4 bases, the J end by 0 bases, with 13 bases between. This CDR3 is CASSGGTQYQETQYF. For the CDR3, the DNA is TGCGCCAGCAGCGGAGGGACCCAATACCAAGAGACCCAGTACTTC.

This rearrangement joins TRBV21-1 to TRBJ2-1; the table's D call of TRBD2 was not tested on the DNA. TRBV21-1 is a recognized pseudogene. The length of the CDR3 is 14 residues. The CDR3 nucleotides read TGTGCCAGCAGCATTGGGGCGGCGGGAAATGAGCAGTTCTTC. Residues: CASSIGAAGNEQFF.

V gene TRBV2 combines with J gene TRBJ1-2; D is ambiguous. The V gene's germline CDR1 is SNHLY and CDR2 FYNNEI. The CDR3 loop spans 13 amino acids. V lost 3 bases, J lost 1 base, and 6 bases lay in between. The CDR3 coding sequence is TGTGCCAGCAGTGAGGGCGTTAACTATGGCTACACCTTC. This codes for CASSEGVNYGYTF. Based on the CDR3 plus reference TRBV2 and TRBJ1-2, the full variable domain is EPEVTQTPSHQVTQMGQEVILRCVPISNHLYFYWYRQILGQKVEFLVSFYNNEISEKSEIFDDQFSVERPDGSNFTLKIRSTKLEDSAMYFCASSEGVNYGYTFGSGTRLTVV.

The chain uses TRBV10-3 and TRBJ1-2; D gene ambiguous. Deletions cut 6 bases from V and 6 bases from J, with 14 bases between. Germline V gene lookup returns CDR1 ENHRY and CDR2 SYGVKD. The CDR3 sequence is 13 residues long. Here the CDR3 DNA reads TGTGCCATCAGGGCTACCGGGGAGGATGGCTACACCTTC. Amino acids: CAIRATGEDGYTF.

V is TRBV7-8 and J is TRBJ2-7; 10 positions match TRBD1. Germline V gene sequence: CDR1 SGHVS, CDR2 FQNEAQ. Trimming cost V 5 bases and J 4 bases; bases outside gene matches: 5. The CDR3 runs 14 residues. CDR3 nucleotides: TGTGCCAGCAGCGCGCGACAGGGGGCATACGAGCAGTACTTC. This sequence encodes CASSARQGAYEQYF.

The J gene is TRBJ2-7, the V gene TRBV11-2; D remains unclear. The CDR3 spans 13 residues. V lost 2 bases and J 3 bases, leaving 8 bases between the germline ends. The germline V gene encodes CDR1 SGHAT and CDR2 FQNNGV. CDR3: CASSLSHSYEQYF. CDR3 DNA: TGTGCCAGCAGCTTATCTCATAGCTACGAGCAGTACTTC. Full variable domain (missing parts from reference TRBV11-2 and TRBJ2-7): EAGVAQSPRYKIIEKRQSVAFWCNPISGHATLYWYQQILGQGPKLLIQFQNNGVVDDSQLPKDRFSAERLKGVDSTLKIQPAKLEDSAVYLCASSLSHSYEQYFGPGTRLTVT.

The genes are TRBV19 and TRBJ1-3; D gene uncertain. V was clipped by 7 bases and J by 1 base, with 14 bases between them. Germline CDR1 and CDR2: LNHDA and SQIVND (reference sequence). The CDR3 has 15 residues. CDR3: CASNSGLQSGNTIYF. In DNA form, the CDR3 reads TGTGCCAGTAACAGTGGACTTCAGTCTGGAAACACCATATATTTT. The entire variable domain, with the rest obtained from reference TRBV19 and TRBJ1-3, is as follows: DGGITQSPKYLFRKEGQNVTLSCEQNLNHDAMYWYRQDPGQGLRLIYYSQIVNDFQKGDIAEGYSVSREKKESFPLTVTSAQKNPTAFYLCASNSGLQSGNTIYFGEGSWLTVV.

The chain uses TRBV5-1 and TRBJ2-7; D may be TRBD2 (5 bases). There are 15 residues in the CDR3. The germline V gene encodes CDR1 SGHRS and CDR2 YFSETQ. V lost 1 base and J lost 2, with 13 bases in between. This chain's CDR3 is CASSLSTGGTYEQYF. The CDR3 bases are TGCGCCAGCAGCTTGAGTACCGGAGGAACCTACGAGCAGTACTTC. Drawing the rest from reference TRBV5-1 and TRBJ2-7, the complete variable domain is KAGVTQTPRYLIKTRGQQVTLSCSPISGHRSVSWYQQTPGQGLQFLFEYFSETQRNKGNFPGRFSGRQFSNSRSEMNVSTLELGDSALYLCASSLSTGGTYEQYFGPGTRLTVT.

This clone was observed once. One end of the junction varies from germline; a read error may be responsible. This CDR3 is CASSEFGSGQGFDF. For the CDR3, the DNA is TGTGCCAGCAGTGAATTTGGATCCGGACAGGGTTTCGACTTC. The chain links TRBV6-1 to TRBJ2-7, with TRBD1 identical over 8 bases. Germline CDR1 is MNHNS and CDR2 is SASEGT. This CDR3 is 14 amino acids long.

The chain has TRBV19 and TRBJ2-5; TRBD2 agrees at 7 bases. V lost 3 bases and J lost 1; bases outside the gene matches: 5. The CDR3 is made up of 15 amino acids. CDR1 is LNHDA, CDR2 SQIVND, per germline (reference sequence). The CDR3 DNA reads as TGTGCCAGTAGTATCGGGGGGACCATCCAAGAGACCCAGTACTTC. Encoded protein: CASSIGGTIQETQYF.

The gene calls are TRBV18 and TRBJ1-2; 10 bases line up with TRBD1. CDR3 length: 15 residues. Looked up from germline, CDR1 is KGHSH and CDR2 is LQKENI. The ends lost 3 bases at V and 7 bases at J; junction bases unmatched: 8. The CDR3 nucleotides are TGTGCCAGCTCACCTTTCGGACAGGGGGGTACTGGCTACACCTTC. Translation: CASSPFGQGGTGYTF.

This chain connects TRBV5-6 to TRBJ2-2, with 9 bases identical to TRBD1. This CDR3 region has 17 residues. CDR1 is SGHDT, CDR2 YYEEEE, per germline. V gave up 3 bases and J gave up 2 bases; unmatched junction bases: 8. In DNA, the CDR3 is TGTGCCAGCAGCTCGGTGGGACAGGGCCCAAACACCGGGGAGCTGTTTTTT. Translated: CASSSVGQGPNTGELFF.

This clone was counted a few times. The chain recombines TRBV2 with TRBJ1-3; 8 bases are shared with TRBD1. V lost 4 bases and J lost 4; bases outside the gene matches: 3. Germline V gives CDR1 SNHLY, CDR2 FYNNEI. The CDR3 runs to 14 residues. DNA of the CDR3: TGTGCCAGCAGTGGGGGACAGGTGGGAAACACCATATATTTT. This gives the protein CASSGGQVGNTIYF.

The chain couples TRBV2 to TRBJ1-6; D is ambiguous. The ends were cut back, 4 bases at V and 8 bases at J, with 3 bases in the middle. Germline CDR1 SNHLY, CDR2 FYNNEI. The CDR3 runs to 11 residues. The CDR3 DNA follows: TGTGCCAGCAGTGTATATTCACCCCTCCACTTT. Protein product: CASSVYSPLHF. Full variable domain (missing parts from reference TRBV2 and TRBJ1-6): EPEVTQTPSHQVTQMGQEVILRCVPISNHLYFYWYRQILGQKVEFLVSFYNNEISEKSEIFDDQFSVERPDGSNFTLKIRSTKLEDSAMYFCASSVYSPLHFGNGTRLTVT.

The chain employs TRBV5-1 and TRBJ1-6, with TRBD1 as a possible D gene (5 bases). CDR3 length: 15 residues. CDR1 is SGHRS and CDR2 is YFSETQ in the germline V gene. Between the trimmed V and J ends, which lost 2 bases and 11 bases, there was a span of 17 bases. This CDR3 reads CASSLRGTRRAPLHF. The CDR3 region has the DNA TGCGCCAGCAGCTTACGGGGGACTCGGAGGGCACCCCTCCACTTT.

The J gene is TRBJ1-6, the V gene TRBV29-1, with D hard to call. Trimming removed 7 bases from V and 4 bases from J, with 11 bases in between. This CDR3 has 13 residues. Germline lookup yields CDR1 SQVTM and CDR2 ANQGSEA. CDR3 residues: CSARLSYNSPLHF. CDR3 coding DNA: TGCAGCGCCCGACTGTCTTATAATTCACCCCTCCACTTT.

This clone was observed a few times. The chain is built from TRBV29-1 and TRBJ1-1; TRBD1 aligns across 8 bases. V gave up 6 bases and J gave up 4 bases; unmatched junction bases: 7. The CDR3 length is 13 residues. CDR1 and CDR2 (germline): SQVTM, ANQGSEA. In nucleotides, the CDR3 is TGCAGCGTCGGTGGAACAGGGGGCACTGAAGCTTTCTTT. It codes for CSVGGTGGTEAFF.

The V and J genes are TRBV6-5 and TRBJ1-2; weak D call: TRBD1 (5 bases). Germline assignment: CDR1 MNHEY and CDR2 SVGAGI. This CDR3 contains 11 residues. V was pared by 4 bases and J by 6 bases, with 6 bases between. CDR3 residues: CASSSGNGYTF. CDR3 nucleotide sequence: TGTGCCAGCAGTTCAGGGAATGGCTACACCTTC.

The chain joins TRBV20-1 to TRBJ1-2; TRBD1 aligns across 8 bases. Germline V lookup: CDR1 DFQATT, CDR2 SNEGSKA (reference sequence). This CDR3 is 10 amino acids long. With V trimmed by 7 bases and J by 8 bases, 3 bases remained unmatched. This CDR3 is CSVGQGGYTF. The CDR3 nucleotides are TGCAGTGTTGGACAGGGCGGCTACACCTTC.